The 5 T cell receptor beta chains below come from one sample, sequenced in a study of blood T cell repertoires in COVID-19. Clones were sequenced by immunoSEQ multiplex PCR, and TCRdb holds only the in-frame ones, with some missing. The table lists about 180,000 clones, 80% to 90% of them singletons. Sequenced sample: PBMCs or T cells enriched from blood (not recorded which). The source is a woman aged 35 to 49 with acute COVID-19.

The V gene is TRBV5-1, the J gene TRBJ2-3, with 7 bases identical to TRBD2. The CDR3 totals 17 residues. Per germline, CDR1 SGHRS and CDR2 YFSETQ. V shed 4 bases and J 2 bases; nucleotides not matched to a gene: 13. The CDR3 region is CASSGALSAGTTDTQYF. CDR3 coding DNA: TGCGCCAGCAGCGGAGCCCTCTCAGCGGGGACCACAGATACGCAGTATTTT.

V gene TRBV6-5 combines with J gene TRBJ1-1; D is unresolved. The germline V gene encodes CDR1 MNHEY and CDR2 SVGAGI. V shed 8 bases and J shed 2 bases, with 12 bases lying between them. The CDR3 runs 13 residues. The CDR3 region is CASRRSTNTEAFF. The CDR3 nucleotides are TGTGCCAGCCGAAGGAGCACTAACACTGAAGCTTTCTTT.

J is TRBJ2-5 and V is TRBV7-9; D gene ambiguous. Per germline, CDR1 SEHNR and CDR2 FQNEAQ (reference sequence). Deletions cut 2 bases from V and 1 base from J, with 11 bases between. The CDR3 totals 15 residues. DNA of the CDR3: TGTGCCAGCAGCTTAATTGCCAGAATCCAAGAGACCCAGTACTTC. Translating gives CASSLIARIQETQYF.

Concerning this clone: Other nucleotide sequences from this sample produce the same CDR3. This chain joins TRBV19 and TRBJ1-1; D might be TRBD1 (6 bases). CDR1 is LNHDA, CDR2 SQIVND, per germline (reference sequence). The CDR3 length is 13 residues. V lost 6 bases to trimming and J lost 0 bases, with 8 bases between them. In nucleotides, the CDR3 is TGTGCCAGTAGCAGGGGACTGAACACTGAAGCTTTCTTT. Protein product: CASSRGLNTEAFF. Combining the CDR3 with reference TRBV19 and TRBJ1-1 gives the whole variable domain DGGITQSPKYLFRKEGQNVTLSCEQNLNHDAMYWYRQDPGQGLRLIYYSQIVNDFQKGDIAEGYSVSREKKESFPLTVTSAQKNPTAFYLCASSRGLNTEAFFGQGTRLTVV.

This chain uses TRBV10-3 with TRBJ2-1; no reliable D call. The V gene lost 6 bases and the J gene lost 5 bases, with 14 bases spanning the gap. Germline values: CDR1 ENHRY, CDR2 SYGVKD. The CDR3 totals 14 residues. CDR3 loop: CAIREDGVNNEQFF. The CDR3 coding sequence is TGTGCCATCAGAGAGGACGGAGTGAACAATGAGCAGTTCTTC.